Below, 23 T cell receptor beta chains from the same sample are listed, as sequenced in a study of T cell responses to AZD1222 COVID-19 vaccine (dated by TCRdb to the early 2020s). The time point label of this sample denotes: baseline before first vaccination. To prepare the library, the immunoSEQ multiplex PCR assay was applied. TCRdb re-hosts the immuneACCESS table, in-frame sequences only. Its copies lack some clones; in the studies checked, an unresolved V gene accounts for under half of them, and the cause for the rest is not known. This sample holds about 180,000 clones; 85% to 90% were observed only once. The ten largest clones capture about 6.9% of the sample. Sequenced here: peripheral blood, sampled on day 0 of AZD1222 vaccination. Receptors were obtained from an adult in good health.

The chain links TRBV5-1 to TRBJ2-3; maybe TRBD1 (5 bases). V lost 0 bases to trimming and J lost 5 bases, with 13 bases between them. CDR1 is SGHRS, CDR2 YFSETQ, per germline. This CDR3 is 15 amino acids long. CDR3 nucleotides: TGCGCCAGCAGCTTGGCCGACAGTATGGGAGATACGCAGTATTTT. Amino acid sequence: CASSLADSMGDTQYF.

The V call is TRBV7-2, the J call TRBJ1-2; 8 bases are shared with TRBD1. The germline gives CDR1 SGHTA, CDR2 FQGNSA. J gave up 8 bases and V 2 bases, and 4 bases lay outside the gene matches. This CDR3 has 13 residues. This CDR3 reads CASSLQGARGYTF. The CDR3 nucleotides are TGTGCCAGCAGCTTACAGGGGGCTAGAGGCTACACCTTC.

The genes are TRBV7-9 and TRBJ1-3; tentative D call: TRBD1 (5 bases). The CDR3 is 17 residues long. Trimming left V 4 bases short and J 0 bases short, with 16 bases between. From germline, CDR1 is SEHNR and CDR2 FQNEAQ (reference sequence). For the CDR3, the DNA is TGTGCCAGCAGCTCGCCCAGGGTTTGGGGCTCTGGAAACACCATATATTTT. Encoded protein: CASSSPRVWGSGNTIYF.

The chain joins TRBV19 to TRBJ1-1; tentatively, D is TRBD1 (6 bases). Germline-derived CDR1 and CDR2 are LNHDA and SQIVND (reference sequence). The CDR3 has 15 residues. V lost 4 bases to trimming and J lost 0 bases, with 12 bases between them. This chain's CDR3 is CASSRGQLMNTEAFF. In DNA form, the CDR3 reads TGTGCCAGTAGTAGAGGACAGTTAATGAACACTGAAGCTTTCTTT.

The rearrangement uses TRBV11-1 and TRBJ1-2, with 7 bases that match TRBD1. The CDR3 has 15 residues. J lost 10 bases, V lost 6 bases, and 17 bases had no gene match. The germline gives CDR1 SGHAT, CDR2 FQDESV (reference sequence). CDR3: CASRLTDRAAQDYTF. The DNA for the CDR3 is TGTGCCAGCAGGTTAACCGACAGGGCCGCTCAGGACTACACCTTC.

The chain combines TRBV27 with TRBJ2-7, with TRBD1 as a possible D gene (5 bases). Germline CDR1 and CDR2: MNHEY and SMNVEV (reference sequence). The V end lost 4 bases, the J end lost 7 bases, and 8 bases lay between the germline ends. The CDR3 consists of 11 residues. CDR3 coding DNA: TGTGCCAGCAGTTATAGGACAGAGCAGTACTTC. Amino acid sequence: CASSYRTEQYF.

The V and J genes are TRBV12-5 and TRBJ1-1; D perhaps matches TRBD1 (6 bases). V was shortened by 6 bases and J by 4 bases, with 12 bases between the two germline ends. The V gene's germline CDR1 is LGHNT and CDR2 FRNRAP. This CDR3 spans 13 amino acids. The CDR3 spells CASGELGGTEAFF. The CDR3 coding sequence is TGTGCTAGTGGCGAATTAGGGGGCACTGAAGCTTTCTTT.

This chain connects TRBV12-3 or TRBV12-4 to TRBJ2-3, with D hard to call. The CDR3 has 11 amino acids. The CDR3 region is CDTYRVDTQYF. CDR3 nucleotides: TGTGACACGTATCGGGTAGATACGCAGTATTTT.

The genes are TRBV27 and TRBJ1-2; 7 bases align to TRBD1. Germline V gene data show CDR1 as MNHEY and CDR2 as SMNVEV (reference sequence). The CDR3 is 15 amino acids. The V segment lost 5 bases and the J segment 0 bases; nucleotides outside the gene matches: 6. The CDR3 region is CASSPRGQPNYGYTF. Written as DNA, the CDR3 is TGTGCCAGCAGTCCCCGGGGACAGCCTAACTATGGCTACACCTTC.

The chain links TRBV9 to TRBJ1-6, with TRBD1 matching over 9 bases. This CDR3 contains 18 residues. The germline V gene has CDR1 SGDLS and CDR2 YYNGEE. The trim removed 4 bases at V and 6 bases at J, leaving 14 bases unmatched. The CDR3 nucleotides read TGTGCCAGCAGCCTCCGCCCCCAAGGGACAGGGACTAATTCACCCCTCCACTTT. Residues: CASSLRPQGTGTNSPLHF.

The V gene is TRBV5-1, the J gene TRBJ1-3, with D possibly matching TRBD1 (6 bases). V lost 5 bases, J lost 1 base, and 7 bases lay in between. CDR1 is SGHRS and CDR2 is YFSETQ in the germline V gene. The CDR3 runs 13 residues. Here the CDR3 reads CASRQGSGNTIYF. In nucleotides, the CDR3 is TGCGCCAGCAGACAGGGTTCTGGAAACACCATATATTTT. Based on the CDR3 plus reference TRBV5-1 and TRBJ1-3, the full variable domain is KAGVTQTPRYLIKTRGQQVTLSCSPISGHRSVSWYQQTPGQGLQFLFEYFSETQRNKGNFPGRFSGRQFSNSRSEMNVSTLELGDSALYLCASRQGSGNTIYFGEGSWLTVV.

The rearrangement uses TRBV7-6 and TRBJ1-5, with a possible D match to TRBD1 (6 bases). Trimming removed 4 bases at V and 3 bases at J, with 28 bases between. This CDR3 is built from 20 residues. Germline assignment: CDR1 SGHVS and CDR2 FNYEAQ. The CDR3 DNA is TGTGCCAGCAGCTGGCAAACTCGAGGGACAAGAGGTCCACCCAATCAGCCCCAGCATTTT. Protein sequence: CASSWQTRGTRGPPNQPQHF.

This clone was counted only a few times. This chain joins TRBV4-1 and TRBJ1-2, with D unclear. Per germline, CDR1 MGHRA and CDR2 YSYEKL. There are 13 residues in the CDR3. Trimming left V 1 base short and J 8 bases short, with 11 bases between. The CDR3 sequence: CASSQVSMGGYTF. The CDR3, as DNA: TGCGCCAGCAGCCAAGTTTCAATGGGGGGCTACACCTTC.

The V gene is TRBV5-1, the J gene TRBJ1-1, with D uncertain. Germline V gene data show CDR1 as SGHRS and CDR2 as YFSETQ. The V and J ends lost 2 bases and 5 bases respectively, with 13 bases between them. This CDR3 region has 14 residues. CDR3 loop: CASSLALDGTEAFF. The CDR3 DNA reads TGCGCCAGCAGCTTAGCGTTAGATGGGACTGAAGCTTTCTTT. Full variable domain (missing parts from reference TRBV5-1 and TRBJ1-1): KAGVTQTPRYLIKTRGQQVTLSCSPISGHRSVSWYQQTPGQGLQFLFEYFSETQRNKGNFPGRFSGRQFSNSRSEMNVSTLELGDSALYLCASSLALDGTEAFFGQGTRLTVV.

This chain links TRBV24-1 with TRBJ1-6; D uncertain. This CDR3 spans 14 amino acids. Trimming left V 1 base short and J 14 bases short, with 14 bases between. Germline V lookup: CDR1 KGHDR, CDR2 SFDVKD. The CDR3, as DNA: TGTGCCACCAGTGATTTCGGACGCGCTGGGACCCTCCACTTT. Translation: CATSDFGRAGTLHF.

The V gene is TRBV28, the J gene TRBJ1-1; a weak D match, TRBD1 (6 bases). Germline V CDR1 and CDR2: MDHEN, SYDVKM. The V and J ends lost 1 base and 4 bases respectively, with 10 bases between them. CDR3 length equals 14 residues. The CDR3 DNA is TGTGCCAGCAGTTTATTACAGGGAATCACTGAAGCTTTCTTT. Translated, it gives CASSLLQGITEAFF.

The chain recombines TRBV15 with TRBJ2-5; possible D gene TRBD2, 6 bases. In germline, CDR1 is LNHNV, CDR2 YYDKDF (reference sequence). V lost 5 bases and J 4 bases, leaving 11 bases between the germline ends. This CDR3 has 13 residues. The CDR3 reads CATSPRGGETQYF. The CDR3 region has the DNA TGTGCCACCAGCCCTCGGGGAGGAGAGACCCAGTACTTC.

The chain uses TRBV6-5 and TRBJ2-2, with D hard to call. The V end was cut by 0 bases, the J end by 6 bases, with 11 bases between. The CDR3 is 15 residues long. Germline V lookup: CDR1 MNHEY, CDR2 SVGAGI. CDR3 nucleotides: TGTGCCAGCAGTTACTCGGAAGGGCCCCCCGGGGAGCTGTTTTTT. It encodes CASSYSEGPPGELFF.

This sequence joins TRBV11-2 and TRBJ2-5; perhaps TRBD2 as D (5 bases). V dropped 3 bases and J dropped 0 bases, with 8 bases sitting between them. Germline lookup yields CDR1 SGHAT and CDR2 FQNNGV. This CDR3 contains 14 residues. The CDR3 region has the DNA TGTGCCAGCAGCTTTCGGAGGTACCAAGAGACCCAGTACTTC. Translating gives CASSFRRYQETQYF.

This chain uses TRBV25-1 with TRBJ2-7, with 11 bases identical to TRBD1. The CDR3 is 14 residues long. J gave up 2 bases and V 7 bases, and 4 bases lay outside the gene matches. Per germline, CDR1 MGHDK and CDR2 SYGVNS. The CDR3 DNA is TGTGCCAGCACGGGACAGGGGGGCCCCTACGAGCAGTACTTC. Its protein is CASTGQGGPYEQYF.

The rearrangement links TRBV5-4 to TRBJ2-3, with 10 bases fitting TRBD1. Germline trimming cut 3 bases from V and 6 bases from J; bases unmatched to any gene: 7. CDR1 and CDR2 (germline): SGHNT, YYREEE (reference sequence). CDR3 length equals 15 residues. The CDR3 DNA sequence: TGTGCCAGCAGCTCCCGGGACAGGGGTTGGGATACGCAGTATTTT. This sequence encodes CASSSRDRGWDTQYF. The entire variable domain, with the rest obtained from reference TRBV5-4 and TRBJ2-3, is as follows: ETGVTQSPTHLIKTRGQQVTLRCSSQSGHNTVSWYQQALGQGPQFIFQYYREEENGRGNFPPRFSGLQFPNYSSELNVNALELDDSALYLCASSSRDRGWDTQYFGPGTRLTVL.

This chain uses TRBV11-3 with TRBJ2-7, with D perhaps matching TRBD1 (6 bases). The length of the CDR3 is 15 residues. The germline V and J ends were trimmed by 1 base and 3 bases, with 13 bases remaining between them. The germline CDR1 and CDR2 sequences are SGHNT and YENEEA. CDR3 region: CASSLGGARGYEQYF. The CDR3 DNA reads TGTGCCAGCAGCTTAGGCGGAGCCAGGGGCTACGAGCAGTACTTC. Filled out from reference TRBV11-3 and TRBJ2-7, the complete variable domain reads EAGVVQSPRYKIIEKKQPVAFWCNPISGHNTLYWYLQNLGQGPELLIRYENEEAVDDSQLPKDRFSAERLKGVDSTLKIQPAELGDSAVYLCASSLGGARGYEQYFGPGTRLTVT.

This CDR3 is CASSLSRGSQETQYF. As DNA, the CDR3 is TGTGCCAGCAGCTTGTCGAGGGGGTCCCAAGAGACCCAGTACTTC. The J gene is TRBJ2-5, the V gene TRBV5-4, with D tentatively TRBD1 (6 bases). Per germline, CDR1 SGHNT and CDR2 YYREEE (reference sequence). V gave up 1 base and J gave up 1 base, with 11 bases separating them. The CDR3 sequence is 15 residues long.